The 29 T cell receptor beta chains reported below all come from one sample, sequenced in a study of cytomegalovirus exposure and HLA in healthy donors. The PCR had 60 Vbeta and 13 Jbeta primers. Sequenced by immunoSEQ multiplex PCR; TCRdb stores in-frame clones only, minus some. The sample has under 200,000 clones; more than 70% are singletons. Sample: PBMCs. These receptors all come from a male donor in good health and CMV-seronegative.

The chain employs TRBV27 and TRBJ1-1; no clear D. The germline V gene encodes CDR1 MNHEY and CDR2 SMNVEV (reference sequence). The CDR3 length is 15 residues. V lost 4 bases and J 0 bases, leaving 12 bases between the germline ends. The CDR3 spells CASSSAGLMNTEAFF. As DNA, the CDR3 is TGTGCCAGCAGTTCGGCAGGTCTAATGAACACTGAAGCTTTCTTT.

V and J are TRBV7-7 and TRBJ2-5; possible D gene TRBD1, 6 bases. The CDR3 totals 14 residues. Trimming removed 2 bases at V and 1 base at J, with 8 bases between. Per the germline V gene, CDR1 is SSHAT and CDR2 is FNYEAQ (reference sequence). The DNA of the CDR3 is TGTGCCAGCAGCTTAAAAGGGGGCCAAGAGACCCAGTACTTC. This gives the protein CASSLKGGQETQYF.

The chain links TRBV6-1 to TRBJ2-5; D may be TRBD2 (5 bases). Germline V lookup: CDR1 MNHNS, CDR2 SASEGT. The CDR3 contains 13 residues. V lost 7 bases and J lost 2, with 11 bases in between. The CDR3 here is CASKAGPQETQYF. The CDR3 DNA follows: TGTGCCAGCAAGGCGGGTCCGCAAGAGACCCAGTACTTC.

V and J are TRBV9 and TRBJ1-1; D is perhaps TRBD1 (5 bases). Trimming cost V 3 bases and J 4 bases, with 13 bases left between them. Germline V gene lookup returns CDR1 SGDLS and CDR2 YYNGEE. The CDR3 is 14 residues long. CDR3 loop: CASSASGGGTEAFF. The CDR3 DNA is TGTGCCAGCAGCGCCTCGGGGGGAGGCACTGAAGCTTTCTTT.

This clone was seen more than once but under ten times. An end of the junction differs from the germline gene, which may be a read error. The chain recombines TRBV7-9 with TRBJ2-2, with D perhaps matching TRBD2 (5 bases). There are 16 residues in the CDR3. CDR1 is SEHNR and CDR2 is FQNEAQ in the germline V gene (reference sequence). DNA for the CDR3: TGTGCCAGCAGCCCACCGTCGTGGGAGAACATCGGGGAGCTGTTTTTT. It codes for CASSPPSWENIGELFF.

V and J are TRBV6-1 and TRBJ1-3, with D unresolved. This CDR3 is built from 14 residues. V lost 3 bases and J 1 base, leaving 7 bases between the germline ends. Germline CDR1 MNHNS, CDR2 SASEGT. The CDR3 DNA sequence: TGTGCCAGCAGTGATGCTAGGTCTGGAAACACCATATATTTT. It yields the protein CASSDARSGNTIYF.

The chain carries TRBV7-9 and TRBJ1-1, with 8 bases lining up with TRBD1. In germline, CDR1 is SEHNR, CDR2 FQNEAQ (reference sequence). The CDR3 totals 11 residues. The junction had 1 base not matched to a gene; V was cut back by 7 bases and J by 6 bases. CDR3 in DNA: TGTGCCAGCAAGACAGGGGCTGAAGCTTTCTTT. Translating gives CASKTGAEAFF.

The chain carries TRBV6-5 and TRBJ2-7, with 10 bases that match TRBD1. V dropped 2 bases and J dropped 0; count of bases not matched to a gene: 1. CDR1 MNHEY and CDR2 SVGAGI come from the germline V gene. CDR3 length: 15 amino acids. This CDR3 reads CASSYGTGASYEQYF. CDR3 DNA sequence: TGTGCCAGCAGTTACGGGACAGGGGCCTCCTACGAGCAGTACTTC.

CDR3 region: CASSLRDRQYF. The CDR3 bases are TGCGCCAGCAGCCTCCGGGACAGGCAGTATTTT. The chain couples TRBV5-1 to TRBJ2-3; TRBD1 matches at 7 bases. Looked up from germline, CDR1 is SGHRS and CDR2 is YFSETQ. Trimming at V came to 4 bases and at J to 11 bases, leaving 4 bases not matched to a gene. The CDR3 totals 11 residues.

J is TRBJ2-4 and V is TRBV27; the D gene is possibly TRBD2 (6 bases). Between the trimmed V and J ends, which lost 7 bases and 3 bases, there was a span of 16 bases. The length of the CDR3 is 15 residues. Looked up from germline, CDR1 is MNHEY and CDR2 is SMNVEV (reference sequence). CDR3 DNA sequence: TGTGCCAGCAAAGTCGGAGGGTTGAACAAAAACATTCAGTACTTC. It encodes CASKVGGLNKNIQYF.

The chain combines TRBV5-1 with TRBJ1-1, with D perhaps matching TRBD1 (5 bases). This CDR3 has 16 residues. V lost 3 bases and J lost 1, with 16 bases in between. The V gene's germline CDR1 is SGHRS and CDR2 YFSETQ. For the CDR3, the DNA is TGCGCCAGCAGCTACGGGACTCTTTCATGGAACACTGAAGCTTTCTTT. Translating it yields CASSYGTLSWNTEAFF. The whole variable domain, remainder taken from reference TRBV5-1 and TRBJ1-1, is KAGVTQTPRYLIKTRGQQVTLSCSPISGHRSVSWYQQTPGQGLQFLFEYFSETQRNKGNFPGRFSGRQFSNSRSEMNVSTLELGDSALYLCASSYGTLSWNTEAFFGQGTRLTVV.

J is TRBJ2-7 and V is TRBV6-5, with D possibly TRBD1 on 5 matching bases. The CDR3 length is 14 residues. CDR1 and CDR2 (germline): MNHEY, SVGAGI. Deletions cut 4 bases from V and 2 bases from J, with 12 bases between. CDR3 region: CASSSYTGTYEQYF. DNA for the CDR3: TGTGCCAGCAGTTCCTACACAGGAACCTACGAGCAGTACTTC.

This rearrangement joins TRBV29-1 to TRBJ2-1; possibly TRBD2 for D (5 bases). In germline, CDR1 is SQVTM, CDR2 ANQGSEA. Trimming pared 6 bases from V and 2 bases from J, leaving 17 bases between. The CDR3 is made up of 15 amino acids. This CDR3 reads CSVPTGSATYNEQFF. DNA of the CDR3: TGCAGCGTCCCGACGGGTAGCGCTACCTACAATGAGCAGTTCTTC.

V and J are TRBV6-5 and TRBJ2-2; TRBD2 agrees at 8 bases. V gave up 6 bases and J gave up 8 bases; unmatched junction bases: 8. From germline, CDR1 is MNHEY and CDR2 SVGAGI. The CDR3 contains 14 residues. The DNA for the CDR3 is TGTGCCAGCAGCCTGGGACTAGTTGGAGGGGAGCTGTTTTTT. Translated: CASSLGLVGGELFF.

This clone was counted between two and nine times. The J gene is TRBJ2-2, the V gene TRBV6-5; tentatively, D is TRBD2 (6 bases). Germline-derived CDR1 and CDR2 are MNHEY and SVGAGI. V lost 6 bases to trimming and J lost 6 bases, with 17 bases between them. The CDR3 contains 15 residues. CDR3: CASRAGTGGSGELFF. CDR3 coding DNA: TGTGCCAGCAGGGCCGGGACCGGGGGTTCCGGGGAGCTGTTTTTT.

The chain combines TRBV30 with TRBJ1-3, with 8 positions matching TRBD1. Looked up from germline, CDR1 is GTSNPN and CDR2 is SVGIG (reference sequence). The V segment lost 4 bases and the J segment 1 base; nucleotides outside the gene matches: 6. The CDR3 sequence is 15 residues long. The CDR3 here is CAWNGQGFSGNTIYF. The CDR3 bases are TGTGCCTGGAACGGACAGGGATTTTCTGGAAACACCATATATTTT. Supplemented by reference TRBV30 and TRBJ1-3, the full variable domain reads SQTIHQWPATLVQPVGSPLSLECTVEGTSNPNLYWYRQAAGRGLQLLFYSVGIGQISSEVPQNLSASRPQDRQFILSSKKLLLSDSGFYLCAWNGQGFSGNTIYFGEGSWLTVV.

This sequence joins TRBV6-4 and TRBJ2-7, with D perhaps TRBD2 (6 bases). The ends were cut back, 2 bases at V and 7 bases at J, with 15 bases in the middle. Germline CDR1 reads MRHNA; CDR2 reads SNTAGT. CDR3 length equals 14 residues. CDR3 nucleotides: TGTGCCAGCAGTGACCGGGACTCCCATCGAGAGCAGTACTTC. Translation: CASSDRDSHREQYF.

V is TRBV6-5 and J is TRBJ2-7, with 7 bases identical to TRBD1. Germline-derived CDR1 and CDR2 are MNHEY and SVGAGI. The CDR3 covers 14 residues. V lost 6 bases, J lost 9 bases, and 14 bases stayed unmatched. CDR3 residues: CASRLQPGTAWQYF. The DNA of the CDR3 is TGTGCCAGCAGATTACAACCAGGGACAGCTTGGCAGTACTTC.

This clone was counted only a few times. This chain uses TRBV29-1 with TRBJ1-1; 9 bases align to TRBD1. CDR1 SQVTM and CDR2 ANQGSEA come from the germline V gene. The CDR3 length is 11 residues. The V segment lost 6 bases and the J segment 12 bases; nucleotides outside the gene matches: 8. CDR3 residues: CSVPGTGFTFF. CDR3 sequence (DNA): TGCAGCGTCCCCGGGACAGGGTTTACTTTCTTT.

In this sample, this clone turned up a few times. CDR3 nucleotides: TGTGCCAGCCGGGGACAGAATACCTATGGCTACACCTTC. Amino acids: CASRGQNTYGYTF. The chain recombines TRBV2 with TRBJ1-2, with TRBD1 identical over 7 bases. CDR3 length: 13 amino acids. V trimming: 8 bases; J trimming: 4 bases; junction bases outside the gene matches: 7. Germline V gene data show CDR1 as SNHLY and CDR2 as FYNNEI.

V gene TRBV19 combines with J gene TRBJ1-5, with a tentative D call TRBD1 (5 bases). Trimming left V 7 bases short and J 5 bases short, with 15 bases between. The CDR3 runs to 14 residues. Germline CDR1 is LNHDA and CDR2 is SQIVND (reference sequence). CDR3 amino acids: CASNERRGYQPQHF. The DNA of the CDR3 is TGTGCCAGTAATGAAAGGAGGGGATATCAGCCCCAGCATTTT.

In its sample, this clone was seen once. The chain has TRBV2 and TRBJ2-7, with 7 bases lining up with TRBD1. The CDR3 is 14 residues long. The trim removed 6 bases at V and 3 bases at J, leaving 8 bases unmatched. The germline V gene has CDR1 SNHLY and CDR2 FYNNEI. As DNA, the CDR3 is TGTGCCAGCAGCCTGGGACAGCTAGACTACGAGCAGTACTTC. This gives the protein CASSLGQLDYEQYF.

The CDR3 DNA sequence: TGTGCCAGCCGGGCGGGACGGCATCTATACTCTAGCACAGATACGCAGTATTTT. It specifies CASRAGRHLYSSTDTQYF. The chain couples TRBV27 to TRBJ2-3; possible D gene TRBD2, 6 bases. Germline CDR1 reads MNHEY; CDR2 reads SMNVEV (reference sequence). CDR3 length equals 18 residues. With 8 bases removed from V and 0 bases from J, the gap between germline ends came to 24 bases.

V is TRBV28 and J is TRBJ1-2; possibly TRBD1 for D (6 bases). The germline V gene encodes CDR1 MDHEN and CDR2 SYDVKM. V was pared by 4 bases and J by 8 bases, with 17 bases between. The CDR3 is made up of 14 amino acids. CDR3 nucleotide sequence: TGTGCCAGCAGTTCCCCGGACAGAATCAGGGGCTACACCTTC. This codes for CASSSPDRIRGYTF.

V is TRBV30 and J is TRBJ1-4, with D uncertain. Trimming removed 1 base at V and 5 bases at J, with 14 bases between. In germline, CDR1 is GTSNPN, CDR2 SVGIG (reference sequence). CDR3 length equals 15 residues. The CDR3 nucleotides read TGTGCCTGGAGTGGCCACGGGGATCGGAATGAAAAACTGTTTTTT. Amino acids: CAWSGHGDRNEKLFF. Filled out from reference TRBV30 and TRBJ1-4, the complete variable domain reads SQTIHQWPATLVQPVGSPLSLECTVEGTSNPNLYWYRQAAGRGLQLLFYSVGIGQISSEVPQNLSASRPQDRQFILSSKKLLLSDSGFYLCAWSGHGDRNEKLFFGSGTQLSVL.

There are a few counts of this clone. The gene calls are TRBV11-3 and TRBJ2-1; the match to TRBD2 covers 7 bases. Germline lookup yields CDR1 SGHNT and CDR2 YENEEA. The CDR3 spans 16 residues. J was trimmed by 5 bases and V by 1 base; bases with no gene match: 8. CDR3 DNA: TGTGCCAGCAGCTTAGGCGCCAGCGGGGTGAACAATGAGCAGTTCTTC. It specifies CASSLGASGVNNEQFF.

The chain combines TRBV7-9 with TRBJ1-2, with D tentatively TRBD1 (6 bases). The V and J ends lost 0 bases and 14 bases respectively, with 19 bases between them. This CDR3 region has 14 residues. Germline assignment: CDR1 SEHNR and CDR2 FQNEAQ (reference sequence). The CDR3 nucleotides are TGTGCCAGCAGCTTAGCGGGTGAACAGGGTTCAGAGACCTTC. This translates into CASSLAGEQGSETF.

V usage is TRBV2 and J usage is TRBJ1-5; the D gene is possibly TRBD1 (5 bases). From germline, CDR1 is SNHLY and CDR2 FYNNEI. V was trimmed by 7 bases and J by 3 bases, leaving 10 bases between them. CDR3 length: 13 amino acids. CDR3 loop: CASTGGDNQPQHF. In nucleotides, the CDR3 is TGTGCCAGCACTGGGGGGGACAATCAGCCCCAGCATTTT.

V gene TRBV4-2 combines with J gene TRBJ2-7; D gene uncertain. Germline CDR1 and CDR2: LGHNA and YNFKEQ. This CDR3 spans 12 amino acids. The V and J ends lost 0 bases and 6 bases respectively, with 6 bases between them. The CDR3 region is CASSQDTTEQYF. The CDR3 DNA reads as TGTGCCAGCAGCCAAGATACAACCGAGCAGTACTTC.